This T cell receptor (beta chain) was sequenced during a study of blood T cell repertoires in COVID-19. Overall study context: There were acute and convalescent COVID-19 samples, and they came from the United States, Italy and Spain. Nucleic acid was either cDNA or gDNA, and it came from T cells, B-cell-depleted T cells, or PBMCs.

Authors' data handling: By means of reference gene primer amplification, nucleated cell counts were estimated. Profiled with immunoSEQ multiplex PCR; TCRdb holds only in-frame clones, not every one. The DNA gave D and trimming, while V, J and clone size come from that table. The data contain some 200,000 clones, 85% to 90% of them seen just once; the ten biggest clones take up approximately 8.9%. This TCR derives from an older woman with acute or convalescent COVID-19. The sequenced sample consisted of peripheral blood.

The CDR3 sequence: CASTKGPGQGKAFF. The CDR3 nucleotides are TGTGCCAGCACCAAGGGACCGGGACAGGGAAAAGCTTTCTTT. This rearrangement joins TRBV7-3 to TRBJ1-1; 9 bases agree with TRBD1. This CDR3 has 14 amino acids. The trim removed 7 bases at V and 9 bases at J, leaving 12 bases unmatched. Germline assignment: CDR1 SGHTA and CDR2 FQGTGA. The entire variable domain, with the rest obtained from reference TRBV7-3 and TRBJ1-1, is as follows: GAGVSQTPSNKVTEKGKYVELRCDPISGHTALYWYRQSLGQGPEFLIYFQGTGAADDSGLPNDRFFAVRPEGSVSTLKIQRTERGDSAVYLCASTKGPGQGKAFFGQGTRLTVV.